The next 20 T cell receptor beta chains were all read from a single sample in a study of blood T cell repertoires in COVID-19. Generated by immunoSEQ multiplex PCR, the TCRdb table keeps only in-frame clones and is missing some. The profile shows approximately 260,000 clones, over 85% of them singletons. Sequenced material: PBMCs or T cells enriched from blood (not recorded which). Receptors originate from a woman in her fifties or sixties who had recovered from COVID-19.

CDR3 coding DNA: TGTGCCAGCAGGGAATTGCCGGGACTAGCGTATAATGAGCAGTTCTTC. Protein product: CASRELPGLAYNEQFF. The chain links TRBV9 to TRBJ2-1, with TRBD2 matching over 10 bases. The CDR3 spans 16 residues. From germline, CDR1 is SGDLS and CDR2 YYNGEE. Losses at the gene ends were 5 bases for V and 7 bases for J; bases not matched to a gene: 12.

The rearrangement joins TRBV7-8 to TRBJ2-1; TRBD2 aligns across 10 bases. CDR3 length equals 16 residues. CDR1 and CDR2 (germline): SGHVS, FQNEAQ. J gave up 2 bases and V 4 bases, and 5 bases lay outside the gene matches. The chain's CDR3 is CASSSTGTSAYNEQFF. CDR3 sequence (DNA): TGTGCCAGCAGCTCGACCGGGACTAGCGCCTACAATGAGCAGTTCTTC. Combining the CDR3 with reference TRBV7-8 and TRBJ2-1 gives the whole variable domain GAGVSQSPRYKVAKRGQDVALRCDPISGHVSLFWYQQALGQGPEFLTYFQNEAQLDKSGLPSDRFFAERPEGSVSTLKIQRTQQEDSAVYLCASSSTGTSAYNEQFFGPGTRLTVL.

The CDR3 nucleotides are TGTGCCAGCAGTTCGAGCTCCCGGCCCCAGCATTTT. It codes for CASSSSSRPQHF. The chain joins TRBV12-3 or TRBV12-4 to TRBJ1-5; D gene uncertain. CDR3 length: 12 residues. Trimming left V 4 bases short and J 9 bases short, with 10 bases between.

This sequence joins TRBV4-1 and TRBJ1-5; no clear D. This CDR3 region has 13 residues. Germline V gene sequence: CDR1 MGHRA, CDR2 YSYEKL. V lost 1 base and J 9 bases, leaving 10 bases between the germline ends. The CDR3 coding sequence is TGCGCCAGCAGCCAAGTGGGAGCGAGGCCCCAGCATTTT. It specifies CASSQVGARPQHF.

This sequence joins TRBV9 and TRBJ2-1; D may be TRBD1 (6 bases). The CDR3 loop spans 14 amino acids. CDR1 is SGDLS and CDR2 is YYNGEE in the germline V gene. The V end was cut by 2 bases, the J end by 2 bases, with 8 bases between. CDR3 residues: CASSVGDTYNEQFF. The CDR3 DNA reads TGTGCCAGCAGCGTCGGGGACACCTACAATGAGCAGTTCTTC.

The chain links TRBV7-6 to TRBJ2-2; weak D call: TRBD1 (5 bases). The V gene's germline CDR1 is SGHVS and CDR2 FNYEAQ. The CDR3 extends over 15 amino acids. Deletions cut 4 bases from V and 2 bases from J, with 11 bases between. The CDR3 nucleotides read TGTGCCAGCAGCTACGGACACCCTAACACCGGGGAGCTGTTTTTT. Translating gives CASSYGHPNTGELFF.

V gene TRBV27 combines with J gene TRBJ2-3; perhaps TRBD2 as D (7 bases). Germline lookup yields CDR1 MNHEY and CDR2 SMNVEV (reference sequence). This CDR3 contains 16 residues. Trimming removed 6 bases at V and 5 bases at J, with 21 bases between. CDR3 residues: CASSPRGRAPGDTQYF. The CDR3 DNA follows: TGTGCCAGCAGCCCTAGGGGGAGGGCCCCTGGAGATACGCAGTATTTT.

The chain is built from TRBV18 and TRBJ2-7; tentatively, D is TRBD2 (5 bases). Trimming cost V 4 bases and J 5 bases, with 15 bases left between them. The CDR3 loop spans 14 amino acids. Germline loops: CDR1 KGHSH, CDR2 LQKENI. DNA for the CDR3: TGTGCCAGCTCACAGAGGGATCCAAATGACGAGCAGTACTTC. As protein: CASSQRDPNDEQYF.

The V gene is TRBV7-4, the J gene TRBJ1-1, with D possibly being TRBD1 (6 bases). Germline V gene sequence: CDR1 SGHVT, CDR2 SQSDAQ. CDR3 size: 14 residues. V was trimmed by 6 bases and J by 2 bases, leaving 13 bases between them. CDR3 DNA sequence: TGTGCCAGCAGTACTAAACAGGGTAACACTGAAGCTTTCTTT. This gives the protein CASSTKQGNTEAFF.

This clone was counted a single time. This chain joins TRBV5-1 and TRBJ2-1; 15 positions agree with TRBD2. The CDR3 sequence is 18 residues long. Germline trimming cut 6 bases from V and 0 bases from J; bases unmatched to any gene: 7. Per germline, CDR1 SGHRS and CDR2 YFSETQ. CDR3 nucleotide sequence: TGCGCCAGCAAAGGACTAGCGGGAGGGGGAAGCTCCTACAATGAGCAGTTCTTC. Translating it yields CASKGLAGGGSSYNEQFF. Full variable domain (missing parts from reference TRBV5-1 and TRBJ2-1): KAGVTQTPRYLIKTRGQQVTLSCSPISGHRSVSWYQQTPGQGLQFLFEYFSETQRNKGNFPGRFSGRQFSNSRSEMNVSTLELGDSALYLCASKGLAGGGSSYNEQFFGPGTRLTVL.

The V gene is TRBV5-1, the J gene TRBJ2-7; 7 bases map to TRBD1. V dropped 2 bases and J dropped 4; count of bases not matched to a gene: 6. Germline CDR1 is SGHRS and CDR2 is YFSETQ. This CDR3 comprises 14 residues. The CDR3 DNA reads TGCGCCAGCAGCTTAGACAGGGCTGGATACGAGCAGTACTTC. The encoded protein is CASSLDRAGYEQYF.

J is TRBJ2-3 and V is TRBV2; 13 bases are shared with TRBD2. The CDR3 totals 20 residues. CDR1 and CDR2 (germline): SNHLY, FYNNEI. The trim removed 4 bases at V and 2 bases at J, leaving 15 bases unmatched. The DNA of the CDR3 is TGTGCCAGCAGTGGGAACCCCACTAGCGGGGGGGGCCGGGACACAGATACGCAGTATTTT. It is translated as CASSGNPTSGGGRDTDTQYF. The whole variable domain, remainder taken from reference TRBV2 and TRBJ2-3, is EPEVTQTPSHQVTQMGQEVILRCVPISNHLYFYWYRQILGQKVEFLVSFYNNEISEKSEIFDDQFSVERPDGSNFTLKIRSTKLEDSAMYFCASSGNPTSGGGRDTDTQYFGPGTRLTVL.

This chain uses TRBV19 with TRBJ2-7; perhaps TRBD1 as D (6 bases). Trimming took off 2 bases at V and 2 bases at J, with 13 bases between the two ends. The CDR3 runs 15 residues. The germline CDR1 and CDR2 sequences are LNHDA and SQIVND (reference sequence). This chain's CDR3 is CASSITGINTYEQYF. CDR3 DNA: TGTGCCAGTAGTATAACAGGGATAAATACCTACGAGCAGTACTTC.

The chain recombines TRBV10-3 with TRBJ1-1; no reliable D call. The germline gives CDR1 ENHRY, CDR2 SYGVKD. V dropped 10 bases and J dropped 3 bases, with 9 bases sitting between them. The CDR3 is 11 residues long. For the CDR3, the DNA is TGTGCCACCAAACTATACACTGAAGCTTTCTTT. The encoded protein is CATKLYTEAFF.

This rearrangement joins TRBV28 to TRBJ2-3; D remains ambiguous. The germline V gene encodes CDR1 MDHEN and CDR2 SYDVKM. This CDR3 is 13 amino acids long. V lost 3 bases and J lost 2, with 6 bases in between. CDR3 sequence: CASSLANTDTQYF. CDR3 DNA sequence: TGTGCCAGCAGTTTGGCCAACACAGATACGCAGTATTTT.

The chain joins TRBV28 to TRBJ1-4; TRBD1 is a possible D gene (5 bases). V was trimmed by 6 bases and J by 3 bases, leaving 17 bases between them. The CDR3 spans 16 residues. CDR1 MDHEN and CDR2 SYDVKM come from the germline V gene. CDR3 coding DNA: TGTGCCAGCAGCCTTCCCGCGGGGCCCCCTAATGAAAAACTGTTTTTT. Translated: CASSLPAGPPNEKLFF.

J is TRBJ2-1 and V is TRBV3-1 (or the pseudogene TRBV3-2); D unresolved. This CDR3 has 11 amino acids. V was pared by 3 bases and J by 10 bases, with 7 bases between. The V gene's germline CDR1 is LGHDT and CDR2 YNNKEL (reference sequence). CDR3 in DNA: TGTGCCAGCAGCCAGGCCTCGGAGCAGTTCTTC. The encoded protein is CASSQASEQFF.

V is TRBV28 and J is TRBJ1-1, with D possibly matching TRBD1 (5 bases). Germline V CDR1 and CDR2: MDHEN, SYDVKM. V lost 3 bases, J lost 2 bases, and 10 bases lay in between. The CDR3 runs 14 residues. The CDR3 protein is CASSLFGGNTEAFF. CDR3 sequence (DNA): TGTGCCAGCAGTTTGTTCGGGGGAAACACTGAAGCTTTCTTT. Filled out from reference TRBV28 and TRBJ1-1, the complete variable domain reads DVKVTQSSRYLVKRTGEKVFLECVQDMDHENMFWYRQDPGLGLRLIYFSYDVKMKEKGDIPEGYSVSREKKERFSLILESASTNQTSMYLCASSLFGGNTEAFFGQGTRLTVV.

The rearrangement joins TRBV11-2 to TRBJ2-2; maybe TRBD2 (6 bases). The V and J ends lost 2 bases and 4 bases respectively, with 17 bases between them. This CDR3 has 17 residues. Germline lookup yields CDR1 SGHAT and CDR2 FQNNGV. The CDR3 here is CASSLLRGSRGTGELFF. In DNA form, the CDR3 reads TGTGCCAGCAGCTTACTTCGGGGTTCGCGGGGCACCGGGGAGCTGTTTTTT.

This clone was found once. This rearrangement joins TRBV3-1 (or the pseudogene TRBV3-2) to TRBJ2-5, with TRBD2 identical over 11 bases. V dropped 4 bases and J dropped 5; count of bases not matched to a gene: 6. Per germline, CDR1 LGHDT and CDR2 YNNKEL (reference sequence). This CDR3 is built from 15 residues. CDR3 region: CASSLSGGAGETQYF. The CDR3 region has the DNA TGTGCCAGCAGCCTTAGCGGGGGGGCAGGGGAGACCCAGTACTTC.